Following are 24 T cell receptor beta chains from one sample sequenced in a study of radiation and T cells in renal cell carcinoma. The treatment here: 15 Gy SBRT to primary tumor, nephrectomy 4 weeks later. The table came from immunoSEQ multiplex PCR; TCRdb's copy has only in-frame clones and leaves some out. The sample has under 20,000 clones, less than 65% seen once. This material consisted of tumor tissue, taken from a patient whose treatment included radiotherapy and nephrectomy. The receptors stem from a woman in her seventies with renal cell carcinoma.

This chain connects TRBV2 to TRBJ2-2; TRBD2 matches at 10 bases. CDR3 length equals 15 residues. Trimming took 4 bases from V and 4 from J; bases not matched to a gene: 3. CDR1 is SNHLY, CDR2 FYNNEI, per germline. The CDR3 sequence: CASSVVAGGTGELFF. The CDR3, as DNA: TGTGCCAGCAGTGTGGTAGCGGGAGGCACCGGGGAGCTGTTTTTT.

This clone occurred once. The V and J genes are TRBV7-9 and TRBJ2-2, with a possible D match to TRBD2 (6 bases). Trimming shortened V by 6 bases and J by 7 bases, and 15 bases separated the two germline ends. Germline V gives CDR1 SEHNR, CDR2 FQNEAQ (reference sequence). The CDR3 runs to 14 residues. The CDR3 loop reads CASSQTWGDGELFF. Here the CDR3 DNA reads TGTGCCAGCAGTCAAACGTGGGGGGACGGGGAGCTGTTTTTT.

V and J are TRBV20-1 and TRBJ2-1; D is ambiguous. CDR1 and CDR2 (germline): DFQATT, SNEGSKA (reference sequence). The length of the CDR3 is 11 residues. Trimming stripped 5 bases from V and 9 bases from J, with 11 bases between. The CDR3 nucleotides are TGCAGTGCTGGCGCCGGTTCTGAGCAGTTCTTC. This translates into CSAGAGSEQFF.

The V and J genes are TRBV27 and TRBJ2-7; D not certain. The CDR3 spans 15 residues. V lost 5 bases, J lost 2 bases, and 16 bases lay in between. Germline CDR1 reads MNHEY; CDR2 reads SMNVEV (reference sequence). The CDR3 region is CASSAHAPTTYEQYF. The CDR3 coding sequence is TGTGCCAGCAGTGCTCACGCCCCAACAACCTACGAGCAGTACTTC.

V usage is TRBV10-3 and J usage is TRBJ2-2, with TRBD2 identical over 7 bases. The CDR3 runs 17 residues. Per germline, CDR1 ENHRY and CDR2 SYGVKD. Trimming took 0 bases from V and 1 from J; bases not matched to a gene: 5. CDR3 in amino acids: CAISESGAGVNTGELFF. For the CDR3, the DNA is TGTGCCATCAGTGAGTCAGGGGCGGGAGTGAACACCGGGGAGCTGTTTTTT.

The J gene is TRBJ2-1, the V gene TRBV27; no clear D gene. Trimming shortened V by 1 base and J by 13 bases, and 17 bases separated the two germline ends. Germline CDR1 is MNHEY and CDR2 is SMNVEV (reference sequence). The CDR3 has 14 residues. The DNA for the CDR3 is TGTGCCAGCAGTTTATACGCTAAATTCCCCTCTCAGTTCTTC. This codes for CASSLYAKFPSQFF.

The chain employs TRBV21-1 and TRBJ2-4. TRBV21-1 is tagged as a pseudogene. The CDR3 length is 14 residues. CDR3 in amino acids: CASSKPLSGNIQYF. The DNA of the CDR3 is TGTGCCAGCAGCAAACCTTTGAGTGGGAACATTCAGTACTTC.

This clone occurred a few times. The chain couples TRBV6-5 to TRBJ1-1, with 8 bases aligning to TRBD1. V lost 0 bases to trimming and J lost 9 bases; unmatched junction nucleotides: 12. Looked up from germline, CDR1 is MNHEY and CDR2 is SVGAGI. This CDR3 comprises 16 residues. For the CDR3, the DNA is TGTGCCAGCAGTTACTCAAGACAGGGGCTTAGTCGGAAAGCTTTCTTT. Its protein product is CASSYSRQGLSRKAFF.

This clone was counted a few times. The gene calls are TRBV5-4 and TRBJ2-7, with D unresolved. This CDR3 is 13 amino acids long. The germline V gene has CDR1 SGHNT and CDR2 YYREEE (reference sequence). V was cut by 5 bases and J by 0 bases, with 9 bases left in between. CDR3 residues: CASSTGSSYEQYF. CDR3 nucleotides: TGTGCCAGCAGTACGGGCAGCTCCTACGAGCAGTACTTC. The complete variable domain, with remaining parts taken from reference TRBV5-4 and TRBJ2-7, reads ETGVTQSPTHLIKTRGQQVTLRCSSQSGHNTVSWYQQALGQGPQFIFQYYREEENGRGNFPPRFSGLQFPNYSSELNVNALELDDSALYLCASSTGSSYEQYFGPGTRLTVT.

The chain links TRBV30 to TRBJ2-7, with unresolved D. Trimming pared 5 bases from V and 3 bases from J, leaving 8 bases between. The CDR3 sequence is 11 residues long. Germline values: CDR1 GTSNPN, CDR2 SVGIG (reference sequence). CDR3 sequence reads: CAWASVYEQYF. The CDR3 DNA follows: TGTGCCTGGGCCTCGGTCTACGAGCAGTACTTC.

The chain carries TRBV19 and TRBJ1-1; D call uncertain. Trimming took off 3 bases at V and 1 base at J, with 15 bases between the two ends. Looked up from germline, CDR1 is LNHDA and CDR2 is SQIVND (reference sequence). This CDR3 has 16 residues. The CDR3 loop is CASSILLGQWNTEAFF. The CDR3 region has the DNA TGTGCCAGTAGTATTCTCCTCGGGCAGTGGAACACTGAAGCTTTCTTT.

This clone showed up just a few times. The V call is TRBV6-6, the J call TRBJ1-2; possibly TRBD1 for D (6 bases). Germline V CDR1 and CDR2: MNHNY, SVGAGI (reference sequence). V was trimmed by 5 bases and J by 0 bases, leaving 16 bases between them. The CDR3 sequence is 16 residues long. The CDR3 here is CASSSLPGQTNYGYTF. CDR3 coding DNA: TGTGCCAGCAGTAGTCTACCGGGACAAACTAACTATGGCTACACCTTC.

The chain couples TRBV5-1 to TRBJ2-6, with TRBD1 matching over 9 bases. Losses at the gene ends were 3 bases for V and 2 bases for J; bases not matched to a gene: 12. Germline V CDR1 and CDR2: SGHRS, YFSETQ. The CDR3 loop spans 19 amino acids. The CDR3 DNA is TGCGCCAGCAGCTCCCCGGGACAGGGAAAGGTGACTGGGGCCAACGTCCTGACTTTC. Its protein product is CASSSPGQGKVTGANVLTF.

This clone was observed once. The chain employs TRBV6-5 and TRBJ1-1, with D unclear. Deletions cut 0 bases from V and 0 bases from J, with 8 bases between. The CDR3 is made up of 15 amino acids. Germline V gene lookup returns CDR1 MNHEY and CDR2 SVGAGI. In nucleotides, the CDR3 is TGTGCCAGCAGTTACTCGAGAGGGTTGAACACTGAAGCTTTCTTT. Translation gives CASSYSRGLNTEAFF.

The CDR3 region has the DNA TGTGCCAGCAGTGAACACGGGACAGGAAACAATCAGCCCCAGCATTTT. Translation: CASSEHGTGNNQPQHF. The chain carries TRBV6-1 and TRBJ1-5; 8 nucleotides match TRBD1. Germline values: CDR1 MNHNS, CDR2 SASEGT. After removal of 2 bases from V and 3 bases from J, the junction contained 6 bases not matched to a gene. The CDR3 totals 16 residues.

V and J are TRBV27 and TRBJ2-1; 11 bases map to TRBD1. The CDR3 is 15 residues long. CDR1 MNHEY and CDR2 SMNVEV come from the germline V gene (reference sequence). J was trimmed by 9 bases and V by 3 bases; bases with no gene match: 7. The CDR3 sequence is CASSFSPGTGGEQFF. CDR3 nucleotide sequence: TGTGCCAGCAGTTTCTCACCCGGGACAGGGGGTGAGCAGTTCTTC.

The table lists this clone with a few counts. The chain carries TRBV7-2 and TRBJ1-5; 9 nucleotides align to TRBD1. The CDR3 is 15 residues long. The J segment lost 7 bases and the V segment lost 2 bases, leaving 6 bases of the junction unmatched. Looked up from germline, CDR1 is SGHTA and CDR2 is FQGNSA. This chain's CDR3 is CASSLSGTGSQPQHF. The CDR3 nucleotides read TGTGCCAGCAGCTTATCGGGGACAGGGTCACAGCCCCAGCATTTT.

This sequence joins TRBV19 and TRBJ2-2; TRBD1 or TRBD2 may be the D gene (5 bases each). Between the trimmed V and J ends, which lost 4 bases and 4 bases, there was a span of 7 bases. The CDR3 length is 13 residues. CDR1 LNHDA and CDR2 SQIVND come from the germline V gene (reference sequence). In nucleotides, the CDR3 is TGTGCCAGTAGTAGGGGGATCACCGGGGAGCTGTTTTTT. It translates to CASSRGITGELFF.

The chain links TRBV30 to TRBJ2-2; possibly TRBD2 for D (5 bases). The CDR3 runs 13 residues. The germline V and J ends were trimmed by 3 bases and 6 bases, with 11 bases remaining between them. Germline CDR1 and CDR2: GTSNPN and SVGIG (reference sequence). The DNA of the CDR3 is TGTGCCTGGAGCCGGGAAGCCCCCGGGGAGCTGTTTTTT. The encoded protein is CAWSREAPGELFF.

A single count supports this clone. This chain connects TRBV28 to TRBJ2-5; TRBD1 aligns across 7 bases. Germline V gene sequence: CDR1 MDHEN, CDR2 SYDVKM. CDR3 length: 16 residues. V shed 2 bases and J 2 bases; nucleotides not matched to a gene: 8. CDR3 residues: CASSLGTVSYQETQYF. For the CDR3, the DNA is TGTGCCAGCAGTTTAGGGACAGTCTCCTATCAAGAGACCCAGTACTTC.

The table lists this clone with a count of one. CDR3 amino acids: CASSPTGGQETQYF. The CDR3 nucleotides read TGTGCCAGCAGTCCCACAGGGGGCCAAGAGACCCAGTACTTC. This rearrangement joins TRBV6-6 to TRBJ2-5, with 8 positions matching TRBD1. Germline V lookup: CDR1 MNHNY, CDR2 SVGAGI (reference sequence). The CDR3 sequence is 14 residues long. Trimming took 5 bases from V and 1 from J; bases not matched to a gene: 3.

V and J are TRBV12-5 and TRBJ2-3, with D unresolved. CDR3 size: 16 residues. The germline V gene has CDR1 LGHNT and CDR2 FRNRAP. The germline V and J ends were trimmed by 1 base and 1 base, with 12 bases remaining between them. This chain's CDR3 is CASGLGSDGRTDTQYF. CDR3 nucleotides: TGTGCTAGTGGTTTGGGGTCGGACGGACGCACAGATACGCAGTATTTT.

About this clone itself: One junction end disagrees with the germline gene, perhaps due to a read error. The sample has other DNA sequences that encode this CDR3 too. This chain connects TRBV4-1 to TRBJ1-1; 12 bases align to TRBD1. Germline V CDR1 and CDR2: MGHRA, YSYEKL. CDR3 length: 16 residues. CDR3 nucleotides: TGTGCCAGCAGCCAAGAGGGACAGGGGGCGAGAAGTGAAGCTTTCTTT. Translating it yields CASSQEGQGARSEAFF.

The genes are TRBV19 and TRBJ2-1; TRBD1 aligns across 7 bases. The CDR3 loop spans 14 amino acids. Germline V gene lookup returns CDR1 LNHDA and CDR2 SQIVND (reference sequence). Trimming cost V 1 base and J 7 bases; bases outside gene matches: 4. As DNA, the CDR3 is TGTGCCAGTAGTATAGGGTGGACAGGAAATGAGCAGTTCTTC. Translation: CASSIGWTGNEQFF. Full variable domain (remainder filled in from reference TRBV19 and TRBJ2-1): DGGITQSPKYLFRKEGQNVTLSCEQNLNHDAMYWYRQDPGQGLRLIYYSQIVNDFQKGDIAEGYSVSREKKESFPLTVTSAQKNPTAFYLCASSIGWTGNEQFFGPGTRLTVL.